This T cell receptor (beta chain) was profiled in a study of tumor-infiltrating lymphocytes in primary liver carcinoma. The study's findings and limits: A significantly higher top-250-clone fraction was recorded for tumors than for blood (p = 0.039).

Unsorted bulk tissue of about 20-32 mg yielded co-extracted RNA and DNA. Patients diagnosed with primary liver carcinoma received treatment through surgical resection. Patients in the cohort were treatment-naive and living with chronic HBV infection. Germline V CDR1 and CDR2: MGHRA, YSYEKL. The CDR3 consists of 15 residues. cDNA specific to TCR beta was made from approximately 0.55 ug of total RNA, with a constant-region primer employed for priming. The TCR beta library was amplified through three nested multiplex PCR rounds in a modified ARM-PCR procedure. For approximately 9 cycles apiece, the opening two PCR rounds ran with TRBV1-TRBV30 forward primers and a C-beta reverse primer. TCRdb reprocessed the multiplex PCR reads with MiXCR, giving one entry per CDR3 protein. Of around 70,000 distinct CDR3 sequences in the sample, over 60% were seen once. As for this clonotype: The antigen remains undetermined. Since no conserved phenylalanine or tryptophan closes the CDR3, a read error is the likely cause.

The chain employs TRBV4-1 and TRBJ2-7; a possible D gene is TRBD1 (5 bases). Sequences were obtained from liver tumor tissue from sampling region 4. Subset: tumor region T4, right-lateral pole. The TCR was taken from a man aged 35 to 55 with primary liver carcinoma and hepatitis B virus infection. For the CDR3, the DNA is TGCGCCAGTAGCCAAGGGGTCGTCAGCTCCTACGAGCAGTACTTA. It encodes CASSQGVVSSYEQYL.